These T cell receptor beta chains were read from a single sample in a study of tumor-infiltrating lymphocytes in oesophageal squamous cell carcinoma. MiXCR, applied by TCRdb to the PCR reads, yields one record per CDR3 protein. The top ten clones hold less than 15% of a sample with 15,000 to 25,000 distinct CDR3 sequences, roughly two fifths of them seen once. The source material was normal esophageal tissue next to the tumor. These receptors all stem from a male donor with esophageal squamous cell carcinoma. Both conserved end residues are part of each CDR3. Each record gives: CDR3 DNA, CDR3 protein, V gene, J gene, CDR3 length, clone size, D gene. A D gene is named only where the DNA matches it firmly. Clone size is stated in some rows and not others, as once, few, many or a class when expanded.

TGTGCCAGCAGTTCCTCTAGCGATGAGCAGTTCTTC	CASSSSSDEQFF	TRBV28	TRBJ2-1	12	NA	NA
TGTGCCAGCAGCTTAGGGGATCAGCCCCAGCGGGATATAGCCAAAAACATTCAGTACTTC	CASSLGDQPQRDIAKNIQYF	TRBV7-2	TRBJ2-4	20	once	TRBD2
TGTGCCAGCAGCCAAGATCCCCCTAGCGGGAGTTGGTACAATGAGCAGTTCTTC	CASSQDPPSGSWYNEQFF	TRBV3-1	TRBJ2-1	18	NA	TRBD2
TGTGCCAGCAGTTTGATGATGGGGTTCCTCTATGGCTACAACTTC	CASSLMMGFLYGYNF	TRBV27	TRBJ1-2	15	NA	NA
TGTGCCAGCAGCTTAGGTACGGCTAGCGGAAGCACAGATACGCAGTATTTT	CASSLGTASGSTDTQYF	TRBV11-2	TRBJ2-3	17	medium-sized	TRBD2
TGTGCCAGCAGCTTCCCCTTGCGCCGGTCCTACGAGCAGTACTTC	CASSFPLRRSYEQYF	TRBV7-2	TRBJ2-7	15	few	NA
TGTGCCAGCAGCTTAGACGGGGGGGCTAATTATGGCTACACCTTC	CASSLDGGANYGYTF	TRBV7-2	TRBJ1-2	15	medium-sized	NA
TGTGCCAGTAGTCCAAGTCTAGGACAGGGGCAGTACTTC	CASSPSLGQGQYF	TRBV19	TRBJ2-7	13	few	TRBD1
TGTGCCAGCAGCGAGGGGCTCACTGAAGCTTTCTTT	CASSEGLTEAFF	TRBV7-2	TRBJ1-1	12	NA	NA
TGCGCCAGCAGCCCTGTAGTACAGGGTGGCGGCTACACCTTC	CASSPVVQGGGYTF	TRBV5-1	TRBJ1-2	14	NA	NA
TGTGCCAGCAGTTGGGTTTTTCAAGAGACCCAGTACTTC	CASSWVFQETQYF	TRBV6-8	TRBJ2-5	13	NA	NA
TGTGCCAGCAGCCCCGTGACTGGACAGGGGGCCGGGGAGCTGTATTTT	CASSPVTGQGAGELYF	TRBV7-2	TRBJ2-3	16	NA	TRBD1
TGTGCCATCAAAGAGTCTAGTGGCAATGAGCAGTTCTTC	CAIKESSGNEQFF	TRBV10-3	TRBJ2-1	13	NA	NA
TGTGCCAGCAGCCCGGGGGGGAAAGAGACCCAGTACTTC	CASSPGGKETQYF	TRBV7-6	TRBJ2-5	13	few	TRBD2
TGTGCCAGCAGTACGGGGTATTCCTACGAGCAGTACTTC	CASSTGYSYEQYF	TRBV6-1	TRBJ2-7	13	NA	NA
TGTGCCAGCAGCTTATCTGGGGGGGAGACCCAGTACTTC	CASSLSGGETQYF	TRBV7-2	TRBJ2-5	13	few	NA
TGTGCTAGCAGCCCTACTGGGACTAGCCGAGAGACCCAGTACTTC	CASSPTGTSRETQYF	TRBV7-7	TRBJ2-5	15	medium-sized	TRBD2
TGTGCCAGCAGCGTTGGAGAGACCCAGTACTTC	CASSVGETQYF	TRBV7-6	TRBJ2-5	11	NA	NA
TGTGCCAGCAGTTTGCTTTCCGCGGGGGGAGAGCAGTTCTTC	CASSLLSAGGEQFF	TRBV12-3/TRBV12-4	TRBJ2-1	14	NA	TRBD2
TGCGCCAGCAGCTCGGGACTGCAGGGTGATACGCAGTATTTT	CASSSGLQGDTQYF	TRBV5-1	TRBJ2-3	14	many	NA
TGTGCCAGCAGCTTAGAAGGGTTACAGGACACTGAAGCTTTCTTT	CASSLEGLQDTEAFF	TRBV7-2	TRBJ1-1	15	NA	NA
TGCGCCAGCAGCTTGGGACAGGGGGTGGGCACAGATACGCAGTATTTT	CASSLGQGVGTDTQYF	TRBV5-1	TRBJ2-3	16	few	TRBD1
TGTGCCAGAAGCTTGGCCCCCCGGCGGGAGAAGCACAATGAGCAGTTCTTC	CARSLAPRREKHNEQFF	TRBV5-3	TRBJ2-1	17	many	TRBD2
TGTGCCAGCAGTTATACTTACTACGAGCAGTACTTC	CASSYTYYEQYF	TRBV28	TRBJ2-7	12	many	NA
TGTGCCAGCAGCTCCCAGGGGGCAGCTAATGAAAAACTGTTTTTT	CASSSQGAANEKLFF	TRBV7-2	TRBJ1-4	15	NA	TRBD1
TGTGCCAGCAGCCCCCGAGCCGGAGCGGAGACCCAGTACTTC	CASSPRAGAETQYF	TRBV7-2	TRBJ2-5	14	NA	NA
TGTGCCAGCAGCTTAGTAAAGGCCACTGAAGCTTTCTTT	CASSLVKATEAFF	TRBV7-9	TRBJ1-1	13	NA	NA
TGTGCTAGTGGCCCTGGGAGTAGCGGGGGATACAATGAGCAGTTCTTC	CASGPGSSGGYNEQFF	TRBV12-5	TRBJ2-1	16	few	TRBD2
TGTGCCAGCAGTTTAATGACTAGCGGAGCTTACAATGAGCAGTTCTTC	CASSLMTSGAYNEQFF	TRBV28	TRBJ2-1	16	NA	TRBD2
TGTGCCAGCAGCTCCGGGACAGCACAGATCGTTGAAGGAGCTTTCTTT	CASSSGTAQIVEGAFF	TRBV7-9	TRBJ1-1	16	few	TRBD1
TGTGCCAGCAGCTCTTTTAGGGGGACTAGCGGGAACAATGAGCAGTACTTC	CASSSFRGTSGNNEQYF	TRBV7-6	TRBJ2-5	17	once	TRBD2
TGTGCCAGCAGCTTAGCCGACTATGGCTACACCTTC	CASSLADYGYTF	TRBV7-6	TRBJ1-2	12	NA	NA
TGTGCCAGCAGTCGAGGGCCGCGAGATGAGTTCTTC	CASSRGPRDEFF	TRBV7-6	TRBJ2-1	12	once	NA
TGCGCCAGCAGCTTGTGGGGGGTACAAGAGACCCAGTACTTC	CASSLWGVQETQYF	TRBV5-1	TRBJ2-5	14	NA	NA